A single T cell receptor beta chain is shown here with its context. Here immunoSEQ multiplex PCR was the method, and the copy in TCRdb shows in-frame clones only, minus some. Of approximately 140,000 clones in the sample, around 85% were seen once. The data are from a study of control samples from healthy donors and cancer patients. Germline CDR1 reads SGHKS; CDR2 reads YYEKEE (reference sequence). V shed 3 bases and J shed 2 bases, with 23 bases lying between them. The CDR3 is made up of 18 amino acids. The V and J genes are TRBV5-5 and TRBJ1-1; no firm D call. The sequencing sample was made of blood. This clonotype was sampled from a woman aged 25 to 39 in good health. Here the CDR3 reads CASSSILRESLFNTEAFF. In DNA form, the CDR3 reads TGTGCCAGCAGCTCCATCTTACGGGAGTCCTTATTTAACACTGAAGCTTTCTTT.